Below, 3 T cell receptor beta chains from the same sample are listed, as sequenced in a study of T cells in Graves' hyperthyroidism and ophthalmopathy. Template material for amplifying TCR beta CDR3 regions consisted of RNA transcripts. Researchers ran a first-round RT-PCR on the TCR CDR3 using the HTBI primer set. Via MiXCR, TCRdb re-called the multiplex PCR reads, giving one row per CDR3 protein. The sample gives approximately 410,000 distinct CDR3 sequences, approximately 13% of which show up once; about 5% is in the top ten. Material: blood. The receptor set was obtained from a woman younger than 35 with Graves' hyperthyroidism.

The chain has TRBV20-1 and TRBJ2-1, with D unclear. This CDR3 contains 11 residues. Germline loops: CDR1 DFQATT, CDR2 SNEGSKA (reference sequence). V gave up 3 bases and J gave up 8 bases, with 8 bases separating them. The CDR3 nucleotides are TGCAGTGCTAGTTCGGACCATGAGCAGTTCTTC. As protein: CSASSDHEQFF.

In its sample, this clonotype was seen many times. The genes are TRBV5-4 and TRBJ2-7; 7 bases agree with TRBD1. The germline V gene encodes CDR1 SGHNT and CDR2 YYREEE (reference sequence). The CDR3 has 15 residues. V gave up 0 bases and J gave up 1 base; unmatched junction bases: 4. This CDR3 is CASSLAGGQSYEQYF. The CDR3 DNA is TGTGCCAGCAGCTTGGCAGGGGGACAGTCCTACGAGCAGTACTTC.

This sequence joins TRBV19 and TRBJ2-6; TRBD1 matches at 11 bases. From germline, CDR1 is LNHDA and CDR2 SQIVND (reference sequence). This CDR3 comprises 13 residues. The junction had 5 bases not matched to a gene; V was cut back by 7 bases and J by 12 bases. The chain's CDR3 is CASTEGQGVVLTF. The CDR3 nucleotides read TGTGCCAGTACTGAGGGACAGGGGGTCGTCCTGACTTTC.